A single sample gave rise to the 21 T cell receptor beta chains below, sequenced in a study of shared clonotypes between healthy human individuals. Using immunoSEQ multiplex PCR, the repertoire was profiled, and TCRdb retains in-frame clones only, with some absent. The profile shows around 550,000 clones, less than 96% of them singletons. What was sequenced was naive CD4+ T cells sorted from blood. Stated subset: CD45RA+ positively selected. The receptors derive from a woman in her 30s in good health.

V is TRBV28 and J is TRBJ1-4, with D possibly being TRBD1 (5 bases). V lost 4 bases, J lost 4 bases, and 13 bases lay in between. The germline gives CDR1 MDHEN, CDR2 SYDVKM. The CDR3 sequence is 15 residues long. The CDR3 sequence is CASSSSGYYNEKLFF. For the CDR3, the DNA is TGTGCCAGCAGTTCCTCAGGGTACTATAATGAAAAACTGTTTTTT.

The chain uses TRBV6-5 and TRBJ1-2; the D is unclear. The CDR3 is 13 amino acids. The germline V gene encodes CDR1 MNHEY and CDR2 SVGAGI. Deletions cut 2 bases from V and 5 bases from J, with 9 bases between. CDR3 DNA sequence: TGTGCCAGCAGTTACCACTTAGGGTATGGCTACACCTTC. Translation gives CASSYHLGYGYTF.

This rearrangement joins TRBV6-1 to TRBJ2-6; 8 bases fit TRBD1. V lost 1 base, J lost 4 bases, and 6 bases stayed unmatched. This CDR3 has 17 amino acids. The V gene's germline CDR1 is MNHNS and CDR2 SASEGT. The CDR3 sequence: CASSEVGRGLGANVLTF. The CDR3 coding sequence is TGTGCCAGCAGTGAAGTGGGCAGGGGGCTCGGGGCCAACGTCCTGACTTTC.

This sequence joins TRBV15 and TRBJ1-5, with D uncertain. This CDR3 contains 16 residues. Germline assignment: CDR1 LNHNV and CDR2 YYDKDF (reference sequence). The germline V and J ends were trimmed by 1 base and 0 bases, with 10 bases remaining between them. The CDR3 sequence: CATSRAGTHSNQPQHF. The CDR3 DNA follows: TGTGCCACCAGCAGAGCAGGAACCCATAGCAATCAGCCCCAGCATTTT.

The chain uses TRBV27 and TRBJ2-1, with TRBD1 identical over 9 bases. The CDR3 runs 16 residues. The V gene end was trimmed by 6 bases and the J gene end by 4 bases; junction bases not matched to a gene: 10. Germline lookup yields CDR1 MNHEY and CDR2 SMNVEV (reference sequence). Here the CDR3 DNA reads TGTGCCAGCAGAAAATCCGGGACAGGGATGTACAATGAGCAGTTCTTC. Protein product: CASRKSGTGMYNEQFF.

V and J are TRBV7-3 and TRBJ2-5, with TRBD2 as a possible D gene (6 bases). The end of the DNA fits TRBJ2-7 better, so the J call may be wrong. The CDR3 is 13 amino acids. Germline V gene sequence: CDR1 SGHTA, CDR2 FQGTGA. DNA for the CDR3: TGTGCCAGCAGCTCCCAACGGGGGTACGAGCAGTACTTC. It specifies CASSSQRGYEQYF.

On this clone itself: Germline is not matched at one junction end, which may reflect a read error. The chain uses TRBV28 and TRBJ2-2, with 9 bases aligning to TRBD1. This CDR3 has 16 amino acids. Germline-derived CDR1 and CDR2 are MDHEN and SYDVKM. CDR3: CASNLGQGIRTGELFF. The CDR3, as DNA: TGTGCCAGCAATTTAGGACAGGGGATTCGCACCGGGGAGCTGTTTTTT.

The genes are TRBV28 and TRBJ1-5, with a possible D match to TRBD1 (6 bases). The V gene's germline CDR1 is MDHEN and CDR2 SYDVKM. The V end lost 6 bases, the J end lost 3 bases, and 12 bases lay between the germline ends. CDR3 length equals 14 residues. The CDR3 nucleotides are TGTGCCAGCAGCCGGGGACAAATCAATCAGCCCCAGCATTTT. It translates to CASSRGQINQPQHF. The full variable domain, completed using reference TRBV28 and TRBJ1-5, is DVKVTQSSRYLVKRTGEKVFLECVQDMDHENMFWYRQDPGLGLRLIYFSYDVKMKEKGDIPEGYSVSREKKERFSLILESASTNQTSMYLCASSRGQINQPQHFGDGTRLSIL.

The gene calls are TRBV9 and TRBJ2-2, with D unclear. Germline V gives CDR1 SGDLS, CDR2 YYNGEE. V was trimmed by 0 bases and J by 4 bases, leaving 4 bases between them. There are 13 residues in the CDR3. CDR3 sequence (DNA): TGTGCCAGCAGCGTAGAGATCACCGGGGAGCTGTTTTTT. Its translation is CASSVEITGELFF.

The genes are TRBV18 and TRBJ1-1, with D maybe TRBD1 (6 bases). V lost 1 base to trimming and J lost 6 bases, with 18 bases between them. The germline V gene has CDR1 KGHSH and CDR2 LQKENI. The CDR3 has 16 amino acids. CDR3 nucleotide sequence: TGTGCCAGCTCACCACGGCTCCCAGGGGAAATAGCTGAAGCTTTCTTT. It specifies CASSPRLPGEIAEAFF.

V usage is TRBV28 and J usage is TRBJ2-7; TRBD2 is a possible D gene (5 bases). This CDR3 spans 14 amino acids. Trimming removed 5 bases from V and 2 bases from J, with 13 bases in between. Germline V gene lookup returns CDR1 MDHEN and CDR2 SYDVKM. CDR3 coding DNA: TGTGCCAGCAGTGCTGGAGGCAGAACCTACGAGCAGTACTTC. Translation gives CASSAGGRTYEQYF.

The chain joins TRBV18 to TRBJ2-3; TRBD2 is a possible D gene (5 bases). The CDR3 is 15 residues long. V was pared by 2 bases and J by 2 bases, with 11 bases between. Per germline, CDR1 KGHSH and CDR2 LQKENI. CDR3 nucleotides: TGTGCCAGCTCACCAGTTGAGACTAACACAGATACGCAGTATTTT. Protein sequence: CASSPVETNTDTQYF.

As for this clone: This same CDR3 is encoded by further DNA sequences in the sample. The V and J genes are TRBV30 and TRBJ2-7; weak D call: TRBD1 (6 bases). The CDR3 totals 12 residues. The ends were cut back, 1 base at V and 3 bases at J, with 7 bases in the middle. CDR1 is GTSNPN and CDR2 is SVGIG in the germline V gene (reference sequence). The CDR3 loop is CAWSATGYEQYF. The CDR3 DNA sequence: TGTGCCTGGAGTGCGACAGGCTACGAGCAGTACTTC.

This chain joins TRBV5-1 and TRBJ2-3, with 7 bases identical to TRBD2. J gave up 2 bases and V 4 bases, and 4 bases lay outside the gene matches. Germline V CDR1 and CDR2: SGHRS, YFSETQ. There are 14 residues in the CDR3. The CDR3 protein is CASSLGGNTDTQYF. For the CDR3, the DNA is TGCGCCAGCAGCCTCGGGGGGAACACAGATACGCAGTATTTT.

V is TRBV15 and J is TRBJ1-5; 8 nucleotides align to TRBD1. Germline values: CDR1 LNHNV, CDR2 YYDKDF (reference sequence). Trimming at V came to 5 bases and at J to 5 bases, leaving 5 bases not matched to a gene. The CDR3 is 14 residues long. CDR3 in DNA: TGTGCCACCAGCGGACAGGGCATGCATCAGCCCCAGCATTTT. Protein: CATSGQGMHQPQHF.

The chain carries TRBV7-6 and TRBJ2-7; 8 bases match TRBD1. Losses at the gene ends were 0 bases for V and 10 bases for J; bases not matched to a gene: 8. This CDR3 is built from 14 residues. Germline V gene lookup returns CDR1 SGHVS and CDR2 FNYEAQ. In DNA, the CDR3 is TGTGCCAGCAGCTTAGCCGGGACAGGAGCCCCTCAGTACTTC. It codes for CASSLAGTGAPQYF.

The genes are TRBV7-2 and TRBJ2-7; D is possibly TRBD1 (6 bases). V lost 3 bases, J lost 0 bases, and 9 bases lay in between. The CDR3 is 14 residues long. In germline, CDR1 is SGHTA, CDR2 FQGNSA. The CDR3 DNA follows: TGTGCCAGCAGCTTCGGACAGAGCTCCTACGAGCAGTACTTC. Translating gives CASSFGQSSYEQYF.

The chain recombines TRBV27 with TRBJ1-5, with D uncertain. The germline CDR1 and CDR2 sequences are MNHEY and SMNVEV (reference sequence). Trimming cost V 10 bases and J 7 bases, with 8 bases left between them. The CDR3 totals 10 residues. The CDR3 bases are TGTGCCACCCTCTTGCAGCCCCAGCATTTT. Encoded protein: CATLLQPQHF.

The DNA for the CDR3 is TGCGCCAGCAAGTGGCTAGGTAGCAATGAGCAGTTCTTC. Amino acids: CASKWLGSNEQFF. The chain uses TRBV10-2 and TRBJ2-1; D ambiguous. V gave up 7 bases and J gave up 6 bases, with 13 bases separating them. The germline gives CDR1 WSHSY, CDR2 SAAADI. The CDR3 is 13 residues long.

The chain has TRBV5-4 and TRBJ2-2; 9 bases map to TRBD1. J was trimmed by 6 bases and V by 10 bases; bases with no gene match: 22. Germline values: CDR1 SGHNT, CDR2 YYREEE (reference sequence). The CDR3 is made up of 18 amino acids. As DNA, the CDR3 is TGTGCCTCCACCGGGACAGGGAGGCCCCAGGGTTATTCCGGGGAGCTGTTTTTT. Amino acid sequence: CASTGTGRPQGYSGELFF.

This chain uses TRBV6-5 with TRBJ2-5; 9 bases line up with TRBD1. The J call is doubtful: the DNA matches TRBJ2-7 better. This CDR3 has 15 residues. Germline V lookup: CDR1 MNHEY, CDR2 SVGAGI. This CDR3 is CASSTRTGESYEQYF. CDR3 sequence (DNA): TGTGCCAGCAGCACCAGGACAGGGGAATCCTACGAGCAGTACTTC.